This T cell receptor (beta chain) stems from a study of blood T cell repertoires in COVID-19. The table came from immunoSEQ multiplex PCR; TCRdb's copy has only in-frame clones and leaves some out. The table shows around 300,000 clones, with under 90% occurring only once. Per the germline V gene, CDR1 is LGHDT and CDR2 is YNNKEL (reference sequence). This CDR3 has 14 amino acids. V was pared by 0 bases and J by 10 bases, with 8 bases of the junction left unmatched. The chain employs TRBV3-1 (or the pseudogene TRBV3-2) and TRBJ1-1; 7 nucleotides match TRBD1. The sequencing input was peripheral blood. The sequence came from a woman younger than 45 with COVID-19, enrolled during active disease. The CDR3 is CASSQERTTGRAFF. CDR3 DNA: TGTGCCAGCAGCCAAGAGAGGACGACAGGGCGAGCTTTCTTT.